This TCR beta chain was captured in a study of vaccination and CD4 T cells after COVID-19. Study background: Recovered-phase convalescent patients showed SARS-CoV-2 positivity by nasal swab PCR; roughly nine were mild, one severe.

Scientists ran DNA taken from cultured CD4+ T cells through the Oncomine TCR Beta short-read assay for sequencing. One entry per CDR3 protein, called by TCRdb with MiXCR from the PCR reads. The sample includes around 15,000 distinct CDR3 sequences, about 45% of them seen just once. Trimming removed 0 bases from V and 3 bases from J, with 15 bases in between. The CDR3 has 15 amino acids. The germline V gene has CDR1 DFQATT and CDR2 SNEGSKA (reference sequence). Details on this clonotype: Antigen specificity is unknown.

General study results and limits: Convalescent patients showed a median 86.3% of reactive clones that were seen only post-vaccination. In convalescent patients, 304 of 307 vaccine-specific clones were mono-reactive for SARS-CoV-2 spike.

Sample time point: late sampling 161 to 241 days after vaccination in three convalescent patients. As for treatment: roughly 11-day PBMC culture with coronavirus spike peptide pools or control peptides (ViraFEST assay). Specimen: CD4+ T cells from blood, cultured in vitro, collected about 7 months after SARS-CoV-2 vaccination. This chain uses TRBV20-1 with TRBJ2-7; D is perhaps TRBD2 (6 bases). The TCR comes from a human donor who had recovered from COVID-19. This CDR3 is CSARDPREVGYEQYF. CDR3 nucleotides: TGCAGTGCTAGAGATCCTAGGGAGGTGGGCTACGAGCAGTACTTC.